The 28 T cell receptor beta chains below come from one sample, sequenced in a study of T cell responses to AZD1222 COVID-19 vaccine. The assay was immunoSEQ multiplex PCR, and TCRdb's table has in-frame clones only and misses some. The sample records some 150,000 clones, more than 85% being singletons. Sequenced material: peripheral blood, taken 28 days after the second AZD1222 dose. These receptor sequences come from an adult who received the AZD1222 COVID-19 vaccine.

This chain connects TRBV5-1 to TRBJ2-7; 7 nucleotides match TRBD2. This CDR3 comprises 14 residues. Trimming took 3 bases from V and 2 from J; bases not matched to a gene: 5. CDR1 is SGHRS, CDR2 YFSETQ, per germline. CDR3 sequence (DNA): TGCGCCAGCAGCTGGGCGGGAGCACCCTACGAGCAGTACTTC. Its protein product is CASSWAGAPYEQYF.

This clone was observed once. The chain couples TRBV7-2 to TRBJ1-1; 7 bases fit TRBD1. CDR1 is SGHTA and CDR2 is FQGNSA in the germline V gene. This CDR3 has 15 residues. The ends lost 7 bases at V and 0 bases at J; junction bases unmatched: 8. This chain's CDR3 is CASTPGQMLNTEAFF. In DNA form, the CDR3 reads TGTGCCAGCACTCCGGGACAGATGTTGAACACTGAAGCTTTCTTT.

The chain couples TRBV30 to TRBJ1-1; TRBD1 aligns across 12 bases. The CDR3 sequence is 16 residues long. Germline assignment: CDR1 GTSNPN and CDR2 SVGIG (reference sequence). Trimming cost V 4 bases and J 4 bases; bases outside gene matches: 10. CDR3 sequence (DNA): TGTGCCTGGACTGGGGACAGGGGGCGCGGTGGCACTGAAGCTTTCTTT. This sequence encodes CAWTGDRGRGGTEAFF.

This sequence joins TRBV25-1 and TRBJ1-1, with D possibly TRBD1 on 6 matching bases. Germline CDR1 MGHDK, CDR2 SYGVNS. This CDR3 contains 15 residues. V lost 4 bases to trimming and J lost 5 bases, with 17 bases between them. The CDR3 is CASSGGTGYETEAFF. CDR3 nucleotides: TGTGCCAGCAGTGGGGGAACAGGGTACGAGACTGAAGCTTTCTTT. Looking up the rest from reference TRBV25-1 and TRBJ1-1 gives the full variable domain: EADIYQTPRYLVIGTGKKITLECSQTMGHDKMYWYQQDPGMELHLIHYSYGVNSTEKGDLSSESTVSRIRTEHFPLTLESARPSHTSQYLCASSGGTGYETEAFFGQGTRLTVV.

This chain links TRBV9 with TRBJ1-6; D call uncertain. V gave up 0 bases and J gave up 8 bases, with 12 bases separating them. CDR3 length: 15 residues. Germline CDR1 and CDR2: SGDLS and YYNGEE. The chain's CDR3 is CASSVDPGQYSPLHF. CDR3 sequence (DNA): TGTGCCAGCAGCGTAGACCCAGGCCAGTATTCACCCCTCCACTTT.

This chain connects TRBV24-1 to TRBJ1-1; possibly TRBD1 for D (5 bases). V lost 6 bases to trimming and J lost 4 bases, with 20 bases between them. Germline lookup yields CDR1 KGHDR and CDR2 SFDVKD. There are 16 residues in the CDR3. The CDR3 nucleotides are TGTGCCACCAGTCTTAGGCCGTCAGGGAAGGGCACTGAAGCTTTCTTT. It yields the protein CATSLRPSGKGTEAFF.

This chain uses TRBV7-9 with TRBJ2-7, with TRBD1 matching 9 bases. CDR3 length: 15 residues. Germline V gene sequence: CDR1 SEHNR, CDR2 FQNEAQ (reference sequence). The junction had 11 bases not matched to a gene; V was cut back by 6 bases and J by 5 bases. CDR3 bases: TGTGCCAGCAGTCCACAGGGGGCGCGGGTTAACGAGCAGTACTTC. Amino acid sequence: CASSPQGARVNEQYF.

The rearrangement uses TRBV28 and TRBJ2-6; D possibly corresponds to TRBD2 (6 bases). The CDR3 is made up of 16 amino acids. From germline, CDR1 is MDHEN and CDR2 SYDVKM. V lost 3 bases, J lost 4 bases, and 13 bases lay in between. As DNA, the CDR3 is TGTGCCAGCAGTTTCGGAGGGGATCCCGGGGCCAACGTCCTGACTTTC. This codes for CASSFGGDPGANVLTF.

The chain joins TRBV7-9 to TRBJ2-1; the match to TRBD2 covers 9 bases. In germline, CDR1 is SEHNR, CDR2 FQNEAQ (reference sequence). This CDR3 region has 18 residues. Trimming cost V 2 bases and J 4 bases; bases outside gene matches: 12. Here the CDR3 reads CASSLNYPGGREYNEQFF. In DNA form, the CDR3 reads TGTGCCAGCAGCTTAAATTACCCCGGCGGGAGGGAGTACAATGAGCAGTTCTTC. Looking up the rest from reference TRBV7-9 and TRBJ2-1 gives the full variable domain: DTGVSQNPRHKITKRGQNVTFRCDPISEHNRLYWYRQTLGQGPEFLTYFQNEAQLEKSRLLSDRFSAERPKGSFSTLEIQRTEQGDSAMYLCASSLNYPGGREYNEQFFGPGTRLTVL.

V usage is TRBV29-1 and J usage is TRBJ1-3; D is undetermined. The CDR3 length is 11 residues. Germline V CDR1 and CDR2: SQVTM, ANQGSEA. V was shortened by 7 bases and J by 4 bases, with 8 bases between the two germline ends. The CDR3 sequence: CSGGGGNTIYF. The CDR3 region has the DNA TGCAGCGGGGGAGGAGGAAACACCATATATTTT.

This clone was detected only once. The rearrangement joins TRBV24-1 to TRBJ2-3; 8 positions agree with TRBD1. The CDR3 has 15 amino acids. J lost 4 bases, V lost 0 bases, and 2 bases had no gene match. CDR1 KGHDR and CDR2 SFDVKD come from the germline V gene. The CDR3 nucleotides are TGTGCCACCAGTGATTTGGGACAGGGCTCAGATACGCAGTATTTT. As protein: CATSDLGQGSDTQYF.

V gene TRBV19 combines with J gene TRBJ1-4, with 10 bases aligning to TRBD1. The V segment lost 5 bases and the J segment 6 bases; nucleotides outside the gene matches: 6. The CDR3 runs to 15 residues. The germline CDR1 and CDR2 sequences are LNHDA and SQIVND (reference sequence). This CDR3 is CASSLRTGGHEKLFF. The CDR3 DNA is TGTGCCAGTAGTCTCCGGACAGGGGGGCATGAAAAACTGTTTTTT.

The V and J genes are TRBV6-1 and TRBJ2-5, with TRBD1 identical over 8 bases. CDR3 size: 14 residues. The germline V gene encodes CDR1 MNHNS and CDR2 SASEGT. V shed 2 bases, J shed 5 bases, and the junction held 4 bases outside the gene matches. The CDR3 sequence: CASSEQGASETQYF. Here the CDR3 DNA reads TGTGCCAGCAGTGAACAGGGGGCGAGTGAGACCCAGTACTTC.

The chain is built from TRBV7-2 and TRBJ2-3, with D possibly matching TRBD2 (6 bases). Germline V gives CDR1 SGHTA, CDR2 FQGNSA. The CDR3 is made up of 16 amino acids. The ends were cut back, 4 bases at V and 3 bases at J, with 17 bases in the middle. CDR3 sequence reads: CASSSRVLAQTDTQYF. CDR3 in DNA: TGTGCCAGCAGCTCAAGGGTACTAGCACAGACAGATACGCAGTATTTT.

V gene TRBV30 combines with J gene TRBJ2-1; 8 nucleotides agree with TRBD2. The CDR3 extends over 15 amino acids. From germline, CDR1 is GTSNPN and CDR2 SVGIG (reference sequence). V was clipped by 0 bases and J by 0 bases; unmatched bases: 1. The CDR3, as DNA: TGTGCCTGGAGTGTAAGCGGGAGCTCCTACAATGAGCAGTTCTTC. It encodes CAWSVSGSSYNEQFF.

The rearrangement joins TRBV10-3 to TRBJ2-3; D unclear. Trimming took off 10 bases at V and 0 bases at J, with 14 bases between the two ends. The V gene's germline CDR1 is ENHRY and CDR2 SYGVKD. CDR3 length: 14 residues. CDR3 region: CATQEAPSTDTQYF. The CDR3 DNA is TGTGCCACCCAAGAGGCGCCTAGCACAGATACGCAGTATTTT.

The chain has TRBV2 and TRBJ2-1; a weak D match, TRBD2 (6 bases). Trimming shortened V by 11 bases and J by 12 bases, and 8 bases separated the two germline ends. Germline CDR1 reads SNHLY; CDR2 reads FYNNEI. The CDR3 spans 8 residues. The CDR3 coding sequence is TGTGCCTCGGGGGTGCAGTTCTTC. Translation gives CASGVQFF.

This chain uses TRBV6-1 with TRBJ1-5; no reliable D call. V lost 4 bases and J 0 bases, leaving 16 bases between the germline ends. The CDR3 contains 17 residues. Germline CDR1 reads MNHNS; CDR2 reads SASEGT. The DNA of the CDR3 is TGTGCCAGCAGTGTAAAACGGACGGGATATAGCAATCAGCCCCAGCATTTT. It translates to CASSVKRTGYSNQPQHF.

This sequence joins TRBV29-1 and TRBJ2-2; D is possibly TRBD1 or TRBD2 (6 bases each). Germline V lookup: CDR1 SQVTM, CDR2 ANQGSEA. This CDR3 has 14 residues. CDR3 DNA sequence: TGCGGGGGGCGAAGGGACGAGGGGACCGGGGAGCTGTTTTTT. This gives the protein CGGRRDEGTGELFF.

The chain joins TRBV6-2 or TRBV6-3 to TRBJ2-7, with D perhaps matching TRBD2 (5 bases). The CDR3 has 16 amino acids. Germline CDR1 and CDR2: MNHEY and SVGEGT. Trimming removed 3 bases at V and 3 bases at J, with 18 bases between. CDR3 coding DNA: TGTGCCAGCAGTTATCCTAGCCTAACTGGTCTCTACGAGCAGTACTTC. This codes for CASSYPSLTGLYEQYF.

This sequence joins TRBV7-6 and TRBJ2-3; D perhaps matches TRBD2 (5 bases). Germline V lookup: CDR1 SGHVS, CDR2 FNYEAQ. With 2 bases removed from V and 0 bases from J, the gap between germline ends came to 15 bases. This CDR3 contains 17 residues. CDR3 sequence reads: CASSLRGPQTSTDTQYF. CDR3 sequence (DNA): TGTGCCAGCAGCTTACGGGGTCCTCAGACAAGCACAGATACGCAGTATTTT. Variable domain in full (rest from reference TRBV7-6 and TRBJ2-3): GAGVSQSPRYKVTKRGQDVALRCDPISGHVSLYWYRQALGQGPEFLTYFNYEAQQDKSGLPNDRFSAERPEGSISTLTIQRTEQRDSAMYRCASSLRGPQTSTDTQYFGPGTRLTVL.

The chain combines TRBV6-1 with TRBJ2-2; D may match TRBD1 or TRBD2 (5 bases each). Deletions cut 3 bases from V and 6 bases from J, with 17 bases between. Germline assignment: CDR1 MNHNS and CDR2 SASEGT. The CDR3 spans 16 residues. The CDR3 DNA reads TGTGCCAGCAGTGATTTGAGCCGGGGCCATTCCGGGGAGCTGTTTTTT. This encodes CASSDLSRGHSGELFF.

This chain uses TRBV29-1 with TRBJ1-2; maybe TRBD1 (5 bases). V was clipped by 6 bases and J by 3 bases, with 8 bases between them. Germline V gives CDR1 SQVTM, CDR2 ANQGSEA. The CDR3 has 11 amino acids. The CDR3 DNA follows: TGCAGCGTCGGCAGGGACTATGGCTACACCTTC. Protein sequence: CSVGRDYGYTF.

The V and J genes are TRBV11-3 and TRBJ2-5; D may be TRBD1 (5 bases). V was pared by 1 base and J by 1 base, with 10 bases between. CDR1 is SGHNT, CDR2 YENEEA, per germline. This CDR3 comprises 15 residues. The DNA for the CDR3 is TGTGCCAGCAGCTTAGTCGGCAGGGTCCAAGAGACCCAGTACTTC. Its translation is CASSLVGRVQETQYF.

The chain is built from TRBV7-6 and TRBJ2-1; D gene ambiguous. Deletions cut 4 bases from V and 10 bases from J, with 5 bases between. CDR3 length: 10 residues. In germline, CDR1 is SGHVS, CDR2 FNYEAQ. CDR3 protein: CASSSHEQFF. The CDR3 DNA reads as TGTGCCAGCAGCTCTCACGAGCAGTTCTTC.

This clone is a singleton in its sample. V is TRBV4-3 and J is TRBJ2-2; D may be TRBD2 (6 bases). This CDR3 has 17 amino acids. V shed 2 bases and J shed 1 base, with 14 bases lying between them. Germline V CDR1 and CDR2: LGHNA, YSLEER. CDR3 protein: CASSQSIGGENTGELFF. The CDR3 DNA reads TGCGCCAGCAGCCAATCAATAGGCGGGGAGAACACCGGGGAGCTGTTTTTT.

A remark on this clone: Other DNA sequences in this specimen translate into the identical CDR3. The chain carries TRBV2 and TRBJ1-1; no clear D. The germline CDR1 and CDR2 sequences are SNHLY and FYNNEI. V was shortened by 3 bases and J by 0 bases, with 5 bases between the two germline ends. This CDR3 contains 13 residues. The CDR3 sequence is CASSEGLNTEAFF. CDR3 nucleotide sequence: TGTGCCAGCAGTGAGGGCCTGAACACTGAAGCTTTCTTT.

DNA of the CDR3: TGCGCCAGTACAGCGGACCTTGGCTCCTACAATGAGCAGTTCTTC. It encodes CASTADLGSYNEQFF. The gene calls are TRBV5-1 and TRBJ2-1, with D tentatively TRBD2 (5 bases). Germline CDR1 is SGHRS and CDR2 is YFSETQ. This CDR3 has 15 amino acids. The V gene lost 8 bases and the J gene lost 0 bases, with 15 bases spanning the gap.